The next 18 T cell receptor beta chains were all read from a single sample in a study of T cell responses to AZD1222 COVID-19 vaccine. The table came from immunoSEQ multiplex PCR; TCRdb's copy has only in-frame clones and leaves some out. The data hold about 19,000 clones, with around 81% observed a single time. This material consisted of peripheral blood, taken 28 days after the second AZD1222 dose. All receptors derive from an adult who received the AZD1222 COVID-19 vaccine.

The V call is TRBV4-1, the J call TRBJ1-2; TRBD1 might be the D (6 bases). The V gene's germline CDR1 is MGHRA and CDR2 YSYEKL. V shed 0 bases and J shed 3 bases, with 11 bases lying between them. The length of the CDR3 is 15 residues. CDR3: CASSQDPGQHYGYTF. The CDR3 nucleotides read TGCGCCAGCAGCCAAGATCCTGGACAGCACTATGGCTACACCTTC.

V is TRBV7-2 and J is TRBJ2-3, with unresolved D. The V gene lost 3 bases and the J gene lost 4 bases, with 8 bases spanning the gap. The CDR3 runs to 13 residues. Germline CDR1 SGHTA, CDR2 FQGNSA. The CDR3 is CASSFSGSDTQYF. CDR3 DNA sequence: TGTGCCAGCAGCTTCTCTGGGTCAGATACGCAGTATTTT.

The chain recombines TRBV5-6 with TRBJ2-1; D remains unclear. The CDR3 is 15 residues long. Germline V gives CDR1 SGHDT, CDR2 YYEEEE. The germline V and J ends were trimmed by 0 bases and 6 bases, with 13 bases remaining between them. The CDR3 is CASSLAGAYANEQFF. DNA for the CDR3: TGTGCCAGCAGCTTGGCCGGAGCCTATGCCAATGAGCAGTTCTTC.

The V and J genes are TRBV7-9 and TRBJ2-1; 13 positions agree with TRBD2. This CDR3 is built from 15 residues. The V gene end was trimmed by 5 bases and the J gene end by 7 bases; junction bases not matched to a gene: 5. Germline V lookup: CDR1 SEHNR, CDR2 FQNEAQ (reference sequence). The CDR3 DNA reads as TGTGCCAGCAGCCCCCCGGGACTAGCGGGAAATGAGCAGTTCTTC. Its protein is CASSPPGLAGNEQFF. The complete variable domain, with remaining parts taken from reference TRBV7-9 and TRBJ2-1, reads DTGVSQNPRHKITKRGQNVTFRCDPISEHNRLYWYRQTLGQGPEFLTYFQNEAQLEKSRLLSDRFSAERPKGSFSTLEIQRTEQGDSAMYLCASSPPGLAGNEQFFGPGTRLTVL.

The chain carries TRBV5-4 and TRBJ1-6; no definite D call. Trimming pared 0 bases from V and 0 bases from J, leaving 16 bases between. Germline CDR1 SGHNT, CDR2 YYREEE (reference sequence). This CDR3 spans 19 amino acids. CDR3: CASSLEDFQRSSYNSPLHF. CDR3 bases: TGTGCCAGCAGCTTGGAGGACTTCCAAAGGAGCTCCTATAATTCACCCCTCCACTTT.

The rearrangement uses TRBV10-3 and TRBJ1-2; possible D gene TRBD1, 5 bases. Germline-derived CDR1 and CDR2 are ENHRY and SYGVKD. The CDR3 is 13 amino acids. V lost 8 bases to trimming and J lost 6 bases, with 16 bases between them. DNA for the CDR3: TGTGCCATCCGTCCCGGTGGCAGGGATGGCTACACCTTC. It specifies CAIRPGGRDGYTF.

This chain links TRBV2 with TRBJ2-2; 7 bases line up with TRBD2. With 6 bases clipped from V and 3 bases from J, the junction kept 4 bases outside the gene matches. CDR3 length: 14 residues. Germline V gene sequence: CDR1 SNHLY, CDR2 FYNNEI. The CDR3 reads CASRASGDTGELFF. CDR3 nucleotides: TGTGCCAGCAGAGCAAGCGGGGACACCGGGGAGCTGTTTTTT.

V is TRBV30 and J is TRBJ1-4; no clear D gene. This CDR3 comprises 16 residues. The germline V gene has CDR1 GTSNPN and CDR2 SVGIG (reference sequence). With 0 bases removed from V and 8 bases from J, the gap between germline ends came to 19 bases. For the CDR3, the DNA is TGTGCCTGGAGTGTATTCTTGACTCGGAAAGGCGAAAAACTGTTTTTT. It encodes CAWSVFLTRKGEKLFF.

As concerns this clone: Other DNA sequences in this sample translate to the same CDR3. The genes are TRBV19 and TRBJ2-7; the D gene is possibly TRBD2 (5 bases). The CDR3 is 14 residues long. V shed 6 bases and J shed 0 bases, with 12 bases lying between them. Germline V gives CDR1 LNHDA, CDR2 SQIVND (reference sequence). CDR3 sequence (DNA): TGTGCCAGTAGGAGGTCGGGGAGCTCCTACGAGCAGTACTTC. Translated: CASRRSGSSYEQYF.

The chain employs TRBV7-2 and TRBJ2-5; D is tentatively TRBD1 or TRBD2 (6 bases each). V dropped 5 bases and J dropped 1 base, with 17 bases sitting between them. The CDR3 spans 16 residues. Germline V lookup: CDR1 SGHTA, CDR2 FQGNSA. The CDR3 protein is CASSAWGAGGQETQYF. In DNA, the CDR3 is TGTGCCAGCAGCGCCTGGGGGGCCGGAGGCCAAGAGACCCAGTACTTC.

This chain uses TRBV4-1 with TRBJ2-1; D is possibly TRBD1 (6 bases). CDR3 length equals 15 residues. The V end lost 1 base, the J end lost 7 bases, and 14 bases lay between the germline ends. CDR1 MGHRA and CDR2 YSYEKL come from the germline V gene. CDR3 in DNA: TGCGCCAGCAGCCAAGTTCAATCACAGGGAAATGAGCAGTTCTTC. Amino acid sequence: CASSQVQSQGNEQFF.

This clone was counted between two and nine times. The genes are TRBV29-1 and TRBJ2-7; D tentatively reads TRBD1 or TRBD2 (5 bases each). The germline gives CDR1 SQVTM, CDR2 ANQGSEA. This CDR3 region has 15 residues. Trimming took 4 bases from V and 2 from J, leaving 18 bases between them. For the CDR3, the DNA is TGCAGCGTTGCCGAGGGCCGGGACGCCGCCTACGAGCAGTACTTC. This sequence encodes CSVAEGRDAAYEQYF.

This clone was seen only once. The gene calls are TRBV7-2 and TRBJ2-3, with a possible D match to TRBD2 (6 bases). Trimming removed 8 bases from V and 9 bases from J, with 18 bases in between. CDR1 and CDR2 from the germline V gene are SGHTA and FQGNSA. This CDR3 is 13 amino acids long. CDR3 nucleotides: TGTGCCAGCTCCGGGACTGCACTCTCCACGCAGTATTTT. Residues: CASSGTALSTQYF.

V and J are TRBV5-1 and TRBJ2-5; possibly TRBD2 for D (5 bases). The CDR3 extends over 13 amino acids. V lost 4 bases and J lost 7, with 14 bases in between. Germline V gene lookup returns CDR1 SGHRS and CDR2 YFSETQ. This CDR3 is CASSLERGGTQYF. CDR3 sequence (DNA): TGCGCCAGCAGCCTAGAACGGGGTGGGACCCAGTACTTC.

This chain connects TRBV27 to TRBJ1-6; TRBD1 might be the D (5 bases). CDR1 is MNHEY and CDR2 is SMNVEV in the germline V gene (reference sequence). Trimming removed 0 bases from V and 2 bases from J, with 11 bases in between. This CDR3 contains 17 residues. The CDR3 sequence is CASSLSHRKTYNSPLHF. The CDR3 region has the DNA TGTGCCAGCAGTTTATCTCACAGGAAGACCTATAATTCACCCCTCCACTTT.

This chain uses TRBV30 with TRBJ1-1, with D unclear. The germline CDR1 and CDR2 sequences are GTSNPN and SVGIG (reference sequence). V was trimmed by 3 bases and J by 1 base, leaving 12 bases between them. The CDR3 has 14 residues. The CDR3: CAWRPGLGNTEAFF. CDR3 DNA sequence: TGTGCCTGGAGACCCGGCCTTGGGAACACTGAAGCTTTCTTT.

In its sample, this clone was seen a few times. The chain employs TRBV3-1 (or the pseudogene TRBV3-2) and TRBJ1-1, with D perhaps matching TRBD1 (5 bases). The CDR3 contains 15 residues. V was shortened by 5 bases and J by 5 bases, with 18 bases between the two germline ends. From germline, CDR1 is LGHDT and CDR2 YNNKEL (reference sequence). This CDR3 reads CASSRSTASRTEAFF. The CDR3 DNA reads TGTGCCAGCAGCAGGTCGACAGCTAGTAGGACTGAAGCTTTCTTT.

The V and J genes are TRBV4-3 and TRBJ1-1, with 7 positions matching TRBD1. CDR1 is LGHNA and CDR2 is YSLEER in the germline V gene. The CDR3 has 17 amino acids. V lost 1 base to trimming and J lost 1 base; unmatched junction nucleotides: 9. In DNA, the CDR3 is TGCGCCAGCAGCCAAGCCGTACCGACAGGGAGGAACACTGAAGCTTTCTTT. This translates into CASSQAVPTGRNTEAFF.